Sequencing of this T cell receptor (beta chain) was carried out in a study of T-cell reconstitution after alpha-beta-depleted transplantation in children. This clonotype has at least ten counts. Its antigen is not identified. Study observations and caveats: When one year had passed after transplant, most T-cell counts and diversity came from newly produced T cells.

Using unique molecular identifiers, the investigators prepared the TCRbeta library. TCRdb processed the PCR reads anew with MiXCR; each CDR3 protein has one entry. The table has over 7,500 distinct CDR3 sequences, over 11% seen once; the top ten hold 53%. CDR1 and CDR2 from the germline V gene are SGHRS and YFSETQ. Trimming removed 6 bases at V and 0 bases at J, with 4 bases between. The CDR3 has 13 residues. Here the sequenced sample was PBMCs, mostly from graft donor cells, taken 60 days after TCRalphabeta/CD19-depleted stem cell transplant. This chain uses TRBV5-1 with TRBJ2-6, with unresolved D. This receptor was identified in a male patient between 10 and 17 years old who had a stem cell transplant for acute lymphoblastic leukemia, so the T cells may come from the graft donor. The DNA of the CDR3 is TGCGCCAGCACCGGCTCTGGGGCCAACGTCCTGACTTTC. Protein sequence: CASTGSGANVLTF.